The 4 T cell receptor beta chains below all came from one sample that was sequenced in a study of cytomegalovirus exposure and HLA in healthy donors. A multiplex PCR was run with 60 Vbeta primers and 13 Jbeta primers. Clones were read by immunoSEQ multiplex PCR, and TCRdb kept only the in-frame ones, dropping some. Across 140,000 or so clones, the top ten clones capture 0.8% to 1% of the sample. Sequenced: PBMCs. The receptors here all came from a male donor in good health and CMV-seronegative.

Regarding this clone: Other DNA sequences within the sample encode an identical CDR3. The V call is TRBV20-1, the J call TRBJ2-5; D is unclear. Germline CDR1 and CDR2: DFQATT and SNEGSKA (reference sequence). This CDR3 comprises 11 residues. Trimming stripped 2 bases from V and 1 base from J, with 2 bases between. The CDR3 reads CSARLQETQYF. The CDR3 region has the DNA TGCAGTGCTAGACTCCAAGAGACCCAGTACTTC.

The CDR3 loop reads CASSVDNDEQFF. For the CDR3, the DNA is TGTGCCAGCAGCGTAGACAACGATGAGCAGTTCTTC. This chain connects TRBV9 to TRBJ2-1; no definite D call. The CDR3 loop spans 12 amino acids. CDR1 SGDLS and CDR2 YYNGEE come from the germline V gene. V was clipped by 0 bases and J by 8 bases, with 6 bases between them.

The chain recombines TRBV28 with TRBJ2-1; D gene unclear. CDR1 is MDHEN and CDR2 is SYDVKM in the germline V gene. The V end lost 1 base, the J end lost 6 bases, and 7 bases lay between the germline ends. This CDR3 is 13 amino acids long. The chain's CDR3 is CASSLSTSNEQFF. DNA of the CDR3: TGTGCCAGCAGTTTATCGACAAGCAATGAGCAGTTCTTC.

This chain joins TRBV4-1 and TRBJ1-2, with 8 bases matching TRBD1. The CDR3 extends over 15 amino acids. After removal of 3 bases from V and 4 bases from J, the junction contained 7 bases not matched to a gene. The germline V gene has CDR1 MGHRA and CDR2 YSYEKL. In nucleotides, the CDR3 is TGCGCCAGCAGCCAGGACAGGGAGTCCTTCTATGGCTACACCTTC. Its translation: CASSQDRESFYGYTF.